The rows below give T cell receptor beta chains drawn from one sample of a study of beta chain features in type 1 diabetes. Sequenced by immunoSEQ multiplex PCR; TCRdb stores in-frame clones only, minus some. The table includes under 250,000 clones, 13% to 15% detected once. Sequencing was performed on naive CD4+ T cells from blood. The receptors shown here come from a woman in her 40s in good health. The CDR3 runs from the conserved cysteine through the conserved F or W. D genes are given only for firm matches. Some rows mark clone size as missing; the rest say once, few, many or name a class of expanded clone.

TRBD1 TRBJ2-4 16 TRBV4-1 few TGCGCCAGCGGGGGACAGGGACCGGGAGCCAAAAACATTCAGTACTTC CASGGQGPGAKNIQYF
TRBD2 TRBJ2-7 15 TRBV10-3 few TGTGCCATCAGTGAGTCGCCGGGGGGGAGCTACGAGCAGTACTTC CAISESPGGSYEQYF
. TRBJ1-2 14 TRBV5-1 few TGCGCCAGCAGCTTGGACACCTCTAGCTATGGCTACACCTTC CASSLDTSSYGYTF
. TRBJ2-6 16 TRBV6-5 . TGTGCCAGCAGTTTCGGGGGAGGCTCTGGGGCCAACGTCCTGACTTTC CASSFGGGSGANVLTF
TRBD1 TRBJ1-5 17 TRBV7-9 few TGTGCCAGCAGCTTAACTAGACAGGGGGCAAGCAATCAGCCCCAGCATTTT CASSLTRQGASNQPQHF
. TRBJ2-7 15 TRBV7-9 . TGTGCCAGCAGCTTAGGGGGACACCTAATCTACGAGCAGTACTTC CASSLGGHLIYEQYF
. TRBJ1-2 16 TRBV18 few TGTGCCAGCTCACGAAAAGCCCCGGCGACAGTCTATGGCTACACCTTC CASSRKAPATVYGYTF
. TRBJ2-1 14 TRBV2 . TGTGCCAGCAGTGAACCTCCAGGGTTAGATGAGCAGTTCTTC CASSEPPGLDEQFF
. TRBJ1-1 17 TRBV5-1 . TGCGCCAGCAGCTTAGACAGGTCTTCAATCATGAACACTGAAGCTTTCTTT CASSLDRSSIMNTEAFF
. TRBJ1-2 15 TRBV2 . TGTGCCAGCAGAGGCCCTTTGACAGCTAACTATGGCTACACCTTC CASRGPLTANYGYTF
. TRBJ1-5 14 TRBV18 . TGTGCCAGCTCGAGGGCCTCTAGCGATCAGCCCCAGCATTTT CASSRASSDQPQHF
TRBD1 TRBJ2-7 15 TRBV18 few TGTGCCAGCTCGTCGGGACAGGAAAGCTCCTACGAGCAGTACTTC CASSSGQESSYEQYF
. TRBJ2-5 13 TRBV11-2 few TGTGCCAGCAGCCCTGGGGGGCAAGAGACCCAGTACTTC CASSPGGQETQYF
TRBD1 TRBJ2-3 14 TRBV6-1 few TGTGCCAGCAGTGATCGGACAGGGTCAGATACGCAGTATTTT CASSDRTGSDTQYF
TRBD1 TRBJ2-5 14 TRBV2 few TGTGCCAGCAGCGAGGACAGGGGAGGGGAGACCCAGTACTTC CASSEDRGGETQYF
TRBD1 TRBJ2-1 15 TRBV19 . TGTGCCAGTAGTATAGGGGGGACAGTTGTCAATGAGCAGTTCTTC CASSIGGTVVNEQFF
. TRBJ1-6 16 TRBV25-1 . TGTGCCAGCAGTGCCAACACAGGGACCCATAATTCACCCCTCCACTTT CASSANTGTHNSPLHF
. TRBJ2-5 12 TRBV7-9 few TGTGCCAGCAGCTCCGCGGCGGAGACCCAGTACTTC CASSSAAETQYF
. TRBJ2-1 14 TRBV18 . TGTGCCAGCTCACCCGGGGATGCCTACAATGAGCAGTTCTTC CASSPGDAYNEQFF
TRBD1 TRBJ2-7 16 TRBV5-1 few TGCGCCAGCAGCCCCAACGCACAGACAGGGCTTTCCGAGCAGTACTTC CASSPNAQTGLSEQYF
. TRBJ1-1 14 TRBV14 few TGTGCCAGCAGCCCGAACAACCTGAACACTGAAGCTTTCTTT CASSPNNLNTEAFF
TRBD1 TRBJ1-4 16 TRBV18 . TGTGCCAGCTCACCTCCAAACAGGGGCGAGAATGAAAAACTGTTTTTT CASSPPNRGENEKLFF
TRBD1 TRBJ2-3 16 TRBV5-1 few TGCGCCAGCAGCTTCGTCGGACAGGGGGCGTCAGATACGCAGTATTTT CASSFVGQGASDTQYF
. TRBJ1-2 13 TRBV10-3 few TGTGCCATCACCCTCGGGGATAACTATGGCTACACCTTC CAITLGDNYGYTF
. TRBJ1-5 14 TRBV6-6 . TGTGCCAGCAGTTACACCGGGGGGAGTCAGCCCCAGCATTTT CASSYTGGSQPQHF
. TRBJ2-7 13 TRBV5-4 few TGTGCCAGCACCACCCGGTCTAGCTACGAGCAGTACTTC CASTTRSSYEQYF
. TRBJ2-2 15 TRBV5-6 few TGTGCCAGCAGCGCTCACAGGGTAAACACCGGGGAGCTGTTTTTT CASSAHRVNTGELFF
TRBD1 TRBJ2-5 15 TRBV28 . TGTGCCAGCAGTTTAGGCGGACAGGGGAGAGAGACCCAGTACTTC CASSLGGQGRETQYF
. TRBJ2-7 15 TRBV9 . TGTGCCAGCAGCGTATGGGGGGATTTTATGGGCGAGCAGTACTTC CASSVWGDFMGEQYF
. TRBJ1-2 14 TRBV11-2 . TGTGCCAGCAGCCTTTCACACGTCAACTATGGCTACACCTTC CASSLSHVNYGYTF
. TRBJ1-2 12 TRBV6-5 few TGTGCCAGCAGTCAGGATTGGTATGGCTACACCTTC CASSQDWYGYTF
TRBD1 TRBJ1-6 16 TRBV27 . TGTGCCAGCAGTTCCCGACAGGGCTCCTATAATTCACCCCTCCACTTT CASSSRQGSYNSPLHF
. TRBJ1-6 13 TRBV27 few TGTGCCAGCAGCCCCGTCGCAGATTCACCCCTCCACTTT CASSPVADSPLHF
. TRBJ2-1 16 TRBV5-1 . TGCGCCAGCAGCTTGACAGGGCAGGGTTCCTACAATGAGCAGTTCTTC CASSLTGQGSYNEQFF
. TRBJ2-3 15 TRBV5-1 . TGCGCCAGCAGCTTCACAGGAGCTAGCACAGATACGCAGTATTTT CASSFTGASTDTQYF
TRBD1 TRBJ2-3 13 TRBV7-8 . TGTGCCAGCGCAGGGGGCCGCACAGATACGCAGTATTTT CASAGGRTDTQYF
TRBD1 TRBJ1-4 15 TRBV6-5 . TGTGCCAGCTCCTTCTCCGGGACAGGGAACGAAAAACTGTTTTTT CASSFSGTGNEKLFF
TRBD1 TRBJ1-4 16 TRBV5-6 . TGTGCCAGCAGCTTGGGCATTGGACAGGGGGATGAAAAACTGTTTTTT CASSLGIGQGDEKLFF
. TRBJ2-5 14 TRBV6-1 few TGTGCCAGCAGTGAAGGAGCTAGTGAGGAGACCCAGTACTTC CASSEGASEETQYF
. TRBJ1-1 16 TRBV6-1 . TGTGCCAGCAGTGAATGGAGAGGGACTGGGAACACTGAAGCTTTCTTT CASSEWRGTGNTEAFF
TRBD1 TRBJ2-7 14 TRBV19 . TGTGCCAGTAGTATAAGGGGGCGACTTTACGAGCAGTACTTC CASSIRGRLYEQYF
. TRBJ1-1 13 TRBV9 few TGTGCCAGCAGCGTGGGGGCCGCCTTTCAAGCTTTCTTT CASSVGAAFQAFF
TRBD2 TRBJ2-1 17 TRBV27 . TGTGCCAGCAGTACCCGGACTAGCGGGGGGGTTGGCAATGAGCAGTTCTTC CASSTRTSGGVGNEQFF
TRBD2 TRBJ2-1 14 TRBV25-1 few TGTGCCAGTCTAAGCGGGGGATCGTACAATGAGCAGTTCTTC CASLSGGSYNEQFF
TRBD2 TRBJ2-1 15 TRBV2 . TGTGCCAGCAGTGTTACGGGGGGGCATGAGAATGAGCAGTTCTTC CASSVTGGHENEQFF
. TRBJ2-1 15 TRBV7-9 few TGTGCCAGCAGCGGCCGGGACTTTAATTACAATGAGCAGTTCTTC CASSGRDFNYNEQFF
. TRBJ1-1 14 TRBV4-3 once TGCGCCAGCAGCAACCTCGGGGGGAACACTGAAGCTTTCTTT CASSNLGGNTEAFF
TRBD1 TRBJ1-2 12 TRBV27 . TGTGCCAGCAGTTTCGACAGGGTCGGCTACACCTTC CASSFDRVGYTF
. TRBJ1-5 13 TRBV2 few TGTGCCAGCAGTGGACAGAGCAATCAGCCCCAGCATTTT CASSGQSNQPQHF
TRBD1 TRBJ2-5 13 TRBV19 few TGTGCCAGTAGAATGACAGGGTCGGAGACCCAGTACTTC CASRMTGSETQYF
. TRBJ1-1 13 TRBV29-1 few TGCAGCGTTGAAGGAGGGCCGAACACTGAAGCTTTCTTT CSVEGGPNTEAFF
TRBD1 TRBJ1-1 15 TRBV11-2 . TGTGCCAGCAGCCCGAGGACAGGATTAAACACTGAAGCTTTCTTT CASSPRTGLNTEAFF
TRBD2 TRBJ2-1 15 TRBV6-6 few TGTGCCAGCAGTTTCCAGCGGGGGCACTACAATGAGCAGTTCTTC CASSFQRGHYNEQFF